This TCR beta chain was captured in a study of response to subunit inactivated influenza vaccine. TCRdb used MiXCR to reprocess the RT-PCR reads, holding one entry per CDR3 protein. The sample carries over 650,000 distinct CDR3 sequences, roughly 18% recorded once. This CDR3 is built from 16 residues. Looked up from germline, CDR1 is MGHDK and CDR2 is SYGVNS. V shed 1 base and J 1 base; nucleotides not matched to a gene: 4. Regarding the study as a whole: Authors suggested few new T cells are recruited by each seasonal influenza vaccination.

There are a few counts of this clonotype. The antigen is undetermined. The origin of this receptor is a man between 45 and 60 years old who received an inactivated influenza vaccine. Sample: PBMCs from blood, taken 5 days after vaccination. This sequence joins TRBV25-1 and TRBJ2-1; TRBD2 matches 7 bases. The CDR3 is CASSEFGGGSYNEQFF. Written as DNA, the CDR3 is TGTGCCAGCAGTGAATTTGGGGGAGGGTCCTACAATGAGCAGTTCTTC.